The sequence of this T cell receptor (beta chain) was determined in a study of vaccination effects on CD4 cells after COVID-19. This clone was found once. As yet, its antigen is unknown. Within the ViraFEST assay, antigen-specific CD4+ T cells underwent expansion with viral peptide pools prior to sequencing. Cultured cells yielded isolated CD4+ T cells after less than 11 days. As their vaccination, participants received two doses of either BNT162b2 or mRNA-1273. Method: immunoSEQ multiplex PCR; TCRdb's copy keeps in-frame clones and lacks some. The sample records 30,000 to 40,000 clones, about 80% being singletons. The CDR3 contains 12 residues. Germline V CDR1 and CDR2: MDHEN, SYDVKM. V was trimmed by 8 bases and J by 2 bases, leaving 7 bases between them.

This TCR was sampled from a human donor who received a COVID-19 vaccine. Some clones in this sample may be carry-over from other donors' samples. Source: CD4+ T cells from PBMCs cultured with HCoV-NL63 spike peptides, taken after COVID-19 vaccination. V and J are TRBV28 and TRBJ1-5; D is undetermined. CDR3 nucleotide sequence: TGTGCCAGCTTTAGGGGCAATCAGCCCCAGCATTTT. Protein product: CASFRGNQPQHF.